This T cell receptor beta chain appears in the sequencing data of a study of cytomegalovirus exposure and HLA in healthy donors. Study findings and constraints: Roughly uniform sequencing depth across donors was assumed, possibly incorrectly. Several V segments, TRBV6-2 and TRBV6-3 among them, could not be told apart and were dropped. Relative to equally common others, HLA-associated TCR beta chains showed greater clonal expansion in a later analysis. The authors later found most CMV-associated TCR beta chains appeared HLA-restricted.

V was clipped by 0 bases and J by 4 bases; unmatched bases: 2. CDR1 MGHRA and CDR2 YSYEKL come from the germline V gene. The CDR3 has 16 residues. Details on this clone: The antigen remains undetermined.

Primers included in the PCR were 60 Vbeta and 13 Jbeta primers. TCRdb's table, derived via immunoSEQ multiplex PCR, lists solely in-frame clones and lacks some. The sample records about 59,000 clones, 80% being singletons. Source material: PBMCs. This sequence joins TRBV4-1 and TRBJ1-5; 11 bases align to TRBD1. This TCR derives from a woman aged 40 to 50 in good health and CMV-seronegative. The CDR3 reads CASSQEWDRGNQPQHF. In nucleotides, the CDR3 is TGCGCCAGCAGCCAAGAATGGGACAGGGGGAATCAGCCCCAGCATTTT.